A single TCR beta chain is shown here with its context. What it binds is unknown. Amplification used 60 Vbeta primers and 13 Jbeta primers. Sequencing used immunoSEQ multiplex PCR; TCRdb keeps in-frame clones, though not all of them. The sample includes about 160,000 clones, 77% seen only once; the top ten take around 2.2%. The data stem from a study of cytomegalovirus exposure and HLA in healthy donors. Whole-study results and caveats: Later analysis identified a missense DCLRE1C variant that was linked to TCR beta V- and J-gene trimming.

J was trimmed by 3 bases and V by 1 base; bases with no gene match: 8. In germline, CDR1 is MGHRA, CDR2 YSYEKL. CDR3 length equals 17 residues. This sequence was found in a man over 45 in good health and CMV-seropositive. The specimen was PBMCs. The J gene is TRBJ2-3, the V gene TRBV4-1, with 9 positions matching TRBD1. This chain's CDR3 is CASSQARWDRATDTQYF. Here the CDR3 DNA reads TGCGCCAGCAGCCAAGCCCGATGGGACAGGGCGACAGATACGCAGTATTTT.